This T cell receptor (beta chain) was captured by sequencing in a study of blood T cell repertoires in COVID-19. For the study at large: Acute and convalescent COVID-19 samples came from the United States, Italy and Spain. Nucleic acid was either cDNA or gDNA, and it came from T cells, B-cell-depleted T cells, or PBMCs.

Original analysis: From reference gene primer amplification, estimates of nucleated cell counts were derived. Clones were read by immunoSEQ multiplex PCR, and TCRdb kept only the in-frame ones, dropping some. That table gives V, J and clone size, and the DNA gave D and trimming. The top ten clones hold around 3.2% of a sample with about 220,000 clones, roughly nine tenths of them seen once. V dropped 7 bases and J dropped 6 bases, with 13 bases sitting between them. The germline CDR1 and CDR2 sequences are LNHDA and SQIVND (reference sequence). The length of the CDR3 is 13 residues. Participant reports of clinical history set cohort assignment.

Sequenced material: PBMCs or T cells enriched from blood (not recorded which). The V call is TRBV19, the J call TRBJ1-5, with D tentatively TRBD1 (6 bases). This clonotype was sampled from a woman aged 18-29 years in a cohort exposed to, infected with or recovered from COVID-19 (not recorded which). The CDR3 DNA reads TGTGCCAGTAAGGCAGGGACAAGTCAGCCCCAGCATTTT. The encoded protein is CASKAGTSQPQHF.